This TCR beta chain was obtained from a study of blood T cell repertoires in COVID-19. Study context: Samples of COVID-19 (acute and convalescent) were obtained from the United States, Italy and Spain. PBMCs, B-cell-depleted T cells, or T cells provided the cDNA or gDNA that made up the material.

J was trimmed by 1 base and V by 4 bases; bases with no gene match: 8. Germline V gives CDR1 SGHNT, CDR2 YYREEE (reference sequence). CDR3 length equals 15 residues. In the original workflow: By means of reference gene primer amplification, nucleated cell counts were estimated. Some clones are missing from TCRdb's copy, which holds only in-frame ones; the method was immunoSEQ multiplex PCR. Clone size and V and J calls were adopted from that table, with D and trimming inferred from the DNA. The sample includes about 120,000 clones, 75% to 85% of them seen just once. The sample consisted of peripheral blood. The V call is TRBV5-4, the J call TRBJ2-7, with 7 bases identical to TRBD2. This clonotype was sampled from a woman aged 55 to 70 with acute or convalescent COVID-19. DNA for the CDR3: TGTGCCAGCAGCACCTCCGGGACTAAATCCTACGAGCAGTACTTC. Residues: CASSTSGTKSYEQYF.